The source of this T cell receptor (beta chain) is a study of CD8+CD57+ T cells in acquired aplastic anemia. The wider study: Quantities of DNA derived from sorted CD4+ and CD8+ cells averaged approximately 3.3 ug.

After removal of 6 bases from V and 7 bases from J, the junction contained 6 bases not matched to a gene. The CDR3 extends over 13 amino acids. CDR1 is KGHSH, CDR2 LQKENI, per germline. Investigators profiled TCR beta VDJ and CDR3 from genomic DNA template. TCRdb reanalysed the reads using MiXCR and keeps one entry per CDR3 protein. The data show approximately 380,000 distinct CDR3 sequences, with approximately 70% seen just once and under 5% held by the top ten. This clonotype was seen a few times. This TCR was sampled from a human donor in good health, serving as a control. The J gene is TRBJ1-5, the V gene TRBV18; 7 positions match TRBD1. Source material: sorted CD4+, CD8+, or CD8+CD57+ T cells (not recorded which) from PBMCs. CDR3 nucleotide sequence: TGTGCCAGCTCGACAGGGATTGGCCAGCCCCAGCATTTT. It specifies CASSTGIGQPQHF.